Listed below are T cell receptor beta chains from one sample, sequenced in a study of T cell clonotyping in hematopoietic cell transplantation. Here immunoSEQ multiplex PCR was the method, and the copy in TCRdb shows in-frame clones only, minus some. The profile covers more than 65,000 clones, with over 90% appearing a single time and 1.6% taken by the ten largest. The sample taken for sequencing was peripheral blood mononuclear cells. All receptors derive from a man between 45 and 60 years old in good health. Some clones in this sample may be carry-over from other donors' samples. Both conserved end residues are trimmed from each CDR3.

cdr3_length | j_call | v_call | cdr3_aa
13 | TRBJ1-2 | TRBV5-4 | ASSQGTGAVYGYT
12 | TRBJ2-5 | TRBV7-9 | ASSFGGGQETQY
18 | TRBJ1-1 | TRBV7-3 | ASSLTGLGPKQTLDTEAF
13 | TRBJ1-4 | TRBV5-4 | ASRPGGGRNEKLF
12 | TRBJ1-2 | TRBV27 | ASSPQGGGYGYT
15 | TRBJ1-2 | TRBV28 | ASSKVITGGLSYGYT
13 | TRBJ2-2 | TRBV6-5 | ASSYRTVNTGELF
14 | TRBJ2-3 | TRBV30 | AWSRGLAGEVDTQY
13 | TRBJ2-3 | TRBV14 | ASSHYLGGTDTQY
14 | TRBJ2-7 | TRBV18 | ASSLGVATTSYEQY
14 | TRBJ2-3 | TRBV5-1 | ASSSFRDRSTDTQY
15 | TRBJ2-5 | TRBV30 | AWDKSPRGGGRETQY
9 | TRBJ2-7 | TRBV28 | ASRRGGEQY
9 | TRBJ1-1 | TRBV25-1 | ASSELQEAF
12 | TRBJ1-1 | TRBV5-4 | ASSLVGTGSEAF
12 | TRBJ2-4 | TRBV9 | ASSASGTANIQY
13 | TRBJ1-5 | TRBV6-1 | ASSEMMGYDQPQH
12 | TRBJ2-5 | TRBV29-1 | SVGTSGGQETQY
14 | TRBJ1-1 | TRBV11-2 | ASSLDGGLGTAGAF
13 | TRBJ2-3 | TRBV10-3 | AIGQVAGNTDTQY